This TCR beta chain is from a study of blood T cell repertoires in COVID-19. Study as a whole: Samples of COVID-19 (acute and convalescent) were obtained from the United States, Italy and Spain.

Germline CDR1 and CDR2: SEHNR and FQNEAQ (reference sequence). J lost 6 bases, V lost 5 bases, and 16 bases had no gene match. The CDR3 has 18 amino acids. How the authors handled the data: The assay estimated nucleated cells by amplifying reference gene primers. Here immunoSEQ multiplex PCR was the method, and the copy in TCRdb shows in-frame clones only, minus some. The V and J calls and the clone size are those of that table, but D and trimming were determined from the DNA. The data show roughly 16,000 clones, with roughly three quarters seen just once and 7% to 8.5% held by the top ten. Sequenced: peripheral blood. The sequence derives from a man aged 55 to 70 with acute or convalescent COVID-19. V gene TRBV7-9 combines with J gene TRBJ2-3; 11 bases match TRBD2. The CDR3 DNA reads as TGTGCCAGCAGCCCCAAATGGAGACTAGCGGGGCCCGGCGATACGCAGTATTTT. Its protein product is CASSPKWRLAGPGDTQYF.